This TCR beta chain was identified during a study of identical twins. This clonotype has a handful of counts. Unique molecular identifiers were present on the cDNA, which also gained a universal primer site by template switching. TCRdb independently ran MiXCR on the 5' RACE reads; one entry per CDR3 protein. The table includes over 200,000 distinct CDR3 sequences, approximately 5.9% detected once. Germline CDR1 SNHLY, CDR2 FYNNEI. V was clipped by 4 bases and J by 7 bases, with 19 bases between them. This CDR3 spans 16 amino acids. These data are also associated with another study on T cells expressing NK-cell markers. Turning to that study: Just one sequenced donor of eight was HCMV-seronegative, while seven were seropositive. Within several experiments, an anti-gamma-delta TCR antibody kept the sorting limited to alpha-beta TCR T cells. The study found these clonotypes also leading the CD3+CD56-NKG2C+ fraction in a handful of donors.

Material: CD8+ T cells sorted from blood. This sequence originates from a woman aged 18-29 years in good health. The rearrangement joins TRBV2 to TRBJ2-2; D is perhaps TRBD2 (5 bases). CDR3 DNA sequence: TGTGCCAGCAGTGGGCCGGGGTCGACCCGAGACGGGGAGCTGTTTTTT. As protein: CASSGPGSTRDGELFF. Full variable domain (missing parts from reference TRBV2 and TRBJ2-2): EPEVTQTPSHQVTQMGQEVILRCVPISNHLYFYWYRQILGQKVEFLVSFYNNEISEKSEIFDDQFSVERPDGSNFTLKIRSTKLEDSAMYFCASSGPGSTRDGELFFGEGSRLTVL.